One sample yielded the 10 T cell receptor beta chains listed below, sequenced in a study of control samples from healthy donors and cancer patients. Assay used: immunoSEQ multiplex PCR; TCRdb lists only in-frame clones, some missing. Counted here are about 120,000 clones, around 93% occurring once; the ten biggest clones make up about 1.5%. Sequencing used PBMCs. The receptors stem from a man aged 45-65 years with head and neck cancer.

This clone came up a few times. The chain employs TRBV9 and TRBJ2-1; TRBD2 matches at 9 bases. V shed 2 bases, J shed 9 bases, and the junction held 6 bases outside the gene matches. Germline values: CDR1 SGDLS, CDR2 YYNGEE. This CDR3 contains 14 residues. Here the CDR3 reads CASSVGLATAEQFF. CDR3 DNA: TGTGCCAGCAGCGTCGGACTAGCGACGGCTGAGCAGTTCTTC. The whole variable domain, remainder taken from reference TRBV9 and TRBJ2-1, is DSGVTQTPKHLITATGQRVTLRCSPRSGDLSVYWYQQSLDQGLQFLIQYYNGEERAKGNILERFSAQQFPDLHSELNLSSLELGDSALYFCASSVGLATAEQFFGPGTRLTVL.

This chain joins TRBV4-3 and TRBJ1-4; 11 nucleotides agree with TRBD1. Germline CDR1 reads LGHNA; CDR2 reads YSLEER. This CDR3 is built from 17 residues. Trimming took 3 bases from V and 8 from J; bases not matched to a gene: 11. The CDR3 loop is CASSHTGPGQGGEKLFF. The CDR3 DNA reads as TGCGCCAGCAGCCATACTGGTCCGGGACAGGGGGGCGAAAAACTGTTTTTT.

This chain connects TRBV11-1 to TRBJ2-7; D is perhaps TRBD1 (6 bases). With 1 base removed from V and 6 bases from J, the gap between germline ends came to 10 bases. The length of the CDR3 is 13 residues. Germline CDR1 SGHAT, CDR2 FQDESV (reference sequence). In nucleotides, the CDR3 is TGTGCCAGCAGCTTAGGAGGGGGTCTCGAGCAGTACTTC. It is translated as CASSLGGGLEQYF.

This sequence joins TRBV6-2 or TRBV6-3 and TRBJ1-2; D gene unclear. Germline CDR1 and CDR2: MNHEY and SVGEGT. V was clipped by 2 bases and J by 4 bases, with 8 bases between them. This CDR3 comprises 13 residues. The CDR3 DNA reads as TGTGCCAGCAGTTACGCGTTATCCTATGGCTACACCTTC. Protein sequence: CASSYALSYGYTF.

CDR3 amino acids: CASSLGGSNYGYTF. In DNA form, the CDR3 reads TGCGCCAGCAGCTTGGGAGGTTCTAACTATGGCTACACCTTC. This chain connects TRBV5-1 to TRBJ1-2; D is ambiguous. V lost 0 bases and J 0 bases, leaving 6 bases between the germline ends. This CDR3 has 14 residues. The germline V gene encodes CDR1 SGHRS and CDR2 YFSETQ.

V is TRBV10-3 and J is TRBJ2-3; 10 positions match TRBD1. V dropped 8 bases and J dropped 5; count of bases not matched to a gene: 7. This CDR3 region has 14 residues. Germline V gene lookup returns CDR1 ENHRY and CDR2 SYGVKD. DNA for the CDR3: TGTGCCATCGGACAGGGGGGGCCCGGAGATACGCAGTATTTT. Protein: CAIGQGGPGDTQYF.

This clone has just a few counts. This rearrangement joins TRBV27 to TRBJ2-3; maybe TRBD2 (6 bases). Germline V gene data show CDR1 as MNHEY and CDR2 as SMNVEV (reference sequence). Trimming removed 3 bases from V and 12 bases from J, with 13 bases in between. The CDR3 contains 12 residues. The CDR3 here is CASSFGTSPQYF. CDR3 nucleotides: TGTGCCAGCAGTTTTGGGACTTCCCCTCAGTATTTT.

The rearrangement uses TRBV6-2 or TRBV6-3 and TRBJ1-5; D is perhaps TRBD1 (5 bases). The V end was cut by 3 bases, the J end by 5 bases, with 17 bases between. Germline CDR1 and CDR2: MNHEY and SVGEGT. This CDR3 spans 16 amino acids. CDR3 in amino acids: CASSYVLRGRYQPQHF. The CDR3 nucleotides read TGTGCCAGCAGTTATGTTCTAAGGGGCCGATATCAGCCCCAGCATTTT.

The chain joins TRBV7-8 to TRBJ2-1, with 8 positions matching TRBD2. The length of the CDR3 is 15 residues. The germline gives CDR1 SGHVS, CDR2 FQNEAQ. V lost 1 base, J lost 5 bases, and 4 bases stayed unmatched. The chain's CDR3 is CASSLEERGNNEQFF. CDR3 nucleotides: TGTGCCAGCAGCTTAGAGGAGCGGGGGAACAATGAGCAGTTCTTC.

This clone was seen a single time. This sequence joins TRBV7-2 and TRBJ2-2; D gene ambiguous. Trimming shortened V by 6 bases and J by 7 bases, and 12 bases separated the two germline ends. The CDR3 has 13 residues. Per germline, CDR1 SGHTA and CDR2 FQGNSA. In DNA, the CDR3 is TGTGCCAGCAGAAGGGATCAAGGCGGGGAGCTGTTTTTT. Protein product: CASRRDQGGELFF.